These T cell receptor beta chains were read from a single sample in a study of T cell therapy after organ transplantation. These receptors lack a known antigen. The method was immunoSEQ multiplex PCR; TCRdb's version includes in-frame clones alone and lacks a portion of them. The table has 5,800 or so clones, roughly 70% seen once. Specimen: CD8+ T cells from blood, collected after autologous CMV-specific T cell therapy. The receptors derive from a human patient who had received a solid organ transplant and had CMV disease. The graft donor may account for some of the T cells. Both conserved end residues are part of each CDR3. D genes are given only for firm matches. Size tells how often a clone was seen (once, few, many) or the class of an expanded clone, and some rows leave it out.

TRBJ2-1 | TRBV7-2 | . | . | CASSLAWEMKNEQFF | TGTGCCAGCAGCTTAGCGTGGGAGATGAAAAATGAGCAGTTCTTC
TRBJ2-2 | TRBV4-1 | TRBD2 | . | CASRWGGTGELFF | TGCGCCAGCAGGTGGGGGGGTACCGGGGAGCTGTTTTTT
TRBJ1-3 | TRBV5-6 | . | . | CASSFNRISSGNTIYF | TGTGCCAGCAGCTTTAACAGGATTTCCTCTGGAAACACCATATATTTT
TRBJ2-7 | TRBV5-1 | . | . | CASSPGVVGYEQYF | TGCGCCAGCAGCCCCGGGGTGGTCGGCTACGAGCAGTACTTC
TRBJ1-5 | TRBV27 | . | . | CASSLTVNQPQHF | TGTGCCAGCAGTCTGACGGTCAATCAGCCCCAGCATTTT
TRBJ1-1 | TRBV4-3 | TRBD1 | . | CASSQTVGTGLEAFF | TGCGCCAGCAGCCAAACTGTCGGGACAGGGCTGGAAGCTTTCTTT
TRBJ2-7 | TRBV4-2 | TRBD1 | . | CASSQERTGPYEQYF | TGTGCCAGCAGCCAAGAGAGGACAGGCCCTTACGAGCAGTACTTC
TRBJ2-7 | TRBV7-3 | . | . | CASSLGGPYEQYF | TGTGCCAGCAGCTTAGGGGGGCCATACGAGCAGTACTTC
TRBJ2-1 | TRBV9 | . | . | CASTEGDTYNEQFF | TGTGCCAGCACGGAGGGAGATACCTACAATGAGCAGTTCTTC
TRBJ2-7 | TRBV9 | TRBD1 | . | CASSVRDSTYSYEQYF | TGTGCCAGCAGCGTCCGGGACAGCACTTACTCCTACGAGCAGTACTTC
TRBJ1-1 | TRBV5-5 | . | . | CASSLAGLTEAFF | TGTGCCAGCAGCTTGGCGGGTCTCACTGAAGCTTTCTTT
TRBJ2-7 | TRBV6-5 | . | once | CASSYSGGQIYEQYF | TGTGCCAGCAGTTACTCCGGGGGACAGATCTACGAGCAGTACTTC
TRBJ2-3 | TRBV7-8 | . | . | CASSPPAESTDTQYF | TGTGCCAGCAGCCCTCCAGCGGAAAGCACAGATACGCAGTATTTT
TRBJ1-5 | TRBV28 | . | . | CASSSSTGYQPQHF | TGTGCCAGCAGTTCCTCGACAGGTTATCAGCCCCAGCATTTT
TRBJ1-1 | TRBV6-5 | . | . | CASSYGERTEAFF | TGTGCCAGCAGTTATGGGGAGCGCACTGAAGCTTTCTTT
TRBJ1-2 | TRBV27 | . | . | CASSLEGRSYGYTF | TGTGCCAGCAGTTTAGAGGGCAGGTCCTATGGCTACACCTTC
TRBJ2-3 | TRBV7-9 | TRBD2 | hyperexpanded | CASSFSAFSGSDTDTQYF | TGTGCCAGCAGCTTTTCGGCCTTTAGCGGGAGTGACACAGATACGCAGTATTTT
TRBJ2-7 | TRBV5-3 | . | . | CASSLGGPGSYEQYF | TGTGCCAGCAGCTTGGGGGGACCTGGCTCCTACGAGCAGTACTTC
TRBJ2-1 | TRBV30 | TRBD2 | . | CAWGTSGRGEEQFF | TGTGCCTGGGGGACTAGCGGGAGAGGGGAAGAGCAGTTCTTC
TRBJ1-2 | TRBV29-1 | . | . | CSVDRANGYTF | TGCAGCGTTGACAGGGCAAACGGCTACACCTTC
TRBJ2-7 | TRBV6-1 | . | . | CASSALMDYEQYF | TGTGCCAGCAGTGCCTTAATGGACTACGAGCAGTACTTC
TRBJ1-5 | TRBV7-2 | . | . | CASSPTNQPQHF | TGTGCCAGCAGCCCAACAAATCAGCCCCAGCATTTT
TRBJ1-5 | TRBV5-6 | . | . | CASSSSTGYQPQHF | TGTGCCAGCAGTTCCTCGACAGGTTATCAGCCCCAGCATTTT
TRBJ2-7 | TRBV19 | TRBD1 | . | CASSIVGQGAYEQYF | TGTGCCAGTAGTATAGTGGGACAGGGGGCTTACGAGCAGTACTTC
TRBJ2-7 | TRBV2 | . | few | CASSYYGRDEQYF | TGTGCCAGCAGTTATTACGGGAGAGACGAGCAGTACTTC
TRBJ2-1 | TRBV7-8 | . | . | CASSLVASAYNEQFF | TGTGCCAGCAGCTTAGTGGCTAGCGCCTACAATGAGCAGTTCTTC
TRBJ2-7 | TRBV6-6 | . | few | CASRSESYEQYF | TGTGCCAGCAGATCAGAGTCCTACGAGCAGTACTTC
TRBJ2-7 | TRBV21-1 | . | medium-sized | CASSKQSSYEQYF | TGTGCCAGCAGCAAACAGTCGAGCTACGAGCAGTACTTC
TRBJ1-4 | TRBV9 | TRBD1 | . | CASSQGQGGEKLFF | TGTGCCAGCAGCCAGGGACAGGGTGGTGAAAAACTGTTTTTT
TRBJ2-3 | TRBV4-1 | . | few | CASSQGTPSTDTQYF | TGCGCCAGCAGCCAAGGGACTCCTAGCACAGATACGCAGTATTTT
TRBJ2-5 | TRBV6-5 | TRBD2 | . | CASGAGVSETQYF | TGTGCCAGCGGGGCGGGAGTTTCGGAGACCCAGTACTTC
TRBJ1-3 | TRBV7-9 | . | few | CASSPAGSGNTIYF | TGTGCCAGCAGCCCTGCAGGGTCTGGAAACACCATATATTTT
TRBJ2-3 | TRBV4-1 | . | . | CASSQLAEGTDTQYF | TGCGCCAGCAGCCAGTTAGCGGAAGGCACAGATACGCAGTATTTT
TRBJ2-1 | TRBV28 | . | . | CASSSPESSYNEQFF | TGTGCCAGCAGTTCGCCCGAGAGCTCCTACAATGAGCAGTTCTTC
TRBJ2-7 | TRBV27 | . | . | CASSFSPSYEQYF | TGTGCCAGCAGTTTCAGCCCTTCCTACGAGCAGTACTTC
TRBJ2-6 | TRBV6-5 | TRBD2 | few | CASSLWAGAGANVLTF | TGTGCCAGCAGTTTATGGGCGGGGGCTGGGGCCAACGTCCTGACTTTC
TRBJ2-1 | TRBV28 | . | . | CASSFRGSSYNEQFF | TGTGCCAGCAGTTTTCGGGGGAGCTCCTACAATGAGCAGTTCTTC
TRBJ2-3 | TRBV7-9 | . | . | CASSLGPQGADTQYF | TGTGCCAGCAGCTTGGGGCCCCAGGGAGCAGATACGCAGTATTTT
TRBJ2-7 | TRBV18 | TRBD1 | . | CASSDGQGAYEQYF | TGTGCCAGCTCAGACGGACAGGGGGCCTACGAGCAGTACTTC
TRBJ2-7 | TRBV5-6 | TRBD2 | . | CASSPLAGELSPHEQYF | TGTGCCAGCAGCCCGCTAGCGGGAGAGCTCTCCCCCCACGAGCAGTACTTC
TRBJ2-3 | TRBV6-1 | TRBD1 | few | CASSEGGTGGVDTQYF | TGTGCCAGCAGTGAAGGAGGGACAGGGGGTGTCGATACGCAGTATTTT
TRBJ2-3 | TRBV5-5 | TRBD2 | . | CASSRGWTSGSELDTQYF | TGCGCCAGCAGCCGGGGCTGGACTAGCGGGAGTGAACTAGATACGCAGTATTTT
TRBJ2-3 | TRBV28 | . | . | CASSLPYTSTDTQYF | TGTGCCAGCAGTCTACCTTATACTAGCACAGATACGCAGTATTTT
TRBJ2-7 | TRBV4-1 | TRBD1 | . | CASSEPGTGGYEQYF | TGCGCCAGCAGCGAACCCGGGACAGGGGGCTACGAGCAGTACTTC
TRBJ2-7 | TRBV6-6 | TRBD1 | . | CASSKLPDRYYEQYF | TGTGCCAGCAGCAAACTGCCGGACAGGTACTACGAGCAGTACTTC
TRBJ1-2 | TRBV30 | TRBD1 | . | CACQGAVKDGYTF | TGTGCCTGTCAGGGGGCGGTCAAGGATGGCTACACCTTC